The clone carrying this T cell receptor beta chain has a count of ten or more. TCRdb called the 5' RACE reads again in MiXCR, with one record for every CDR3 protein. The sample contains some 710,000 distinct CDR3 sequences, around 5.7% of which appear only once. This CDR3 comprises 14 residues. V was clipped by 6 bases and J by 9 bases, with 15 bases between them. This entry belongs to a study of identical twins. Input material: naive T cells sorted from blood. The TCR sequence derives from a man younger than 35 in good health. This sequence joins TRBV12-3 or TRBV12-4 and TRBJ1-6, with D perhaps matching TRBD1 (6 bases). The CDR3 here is CASSPGAGASPLHF. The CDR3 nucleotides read TGTGCCAGCAGCCCGGGGGCCGGCGCTTCACCCCTCCACTTT.